In this sample, the clone carrying this T cell receptor beta chain turned up many times. These data belong to a study of T cells in Graves' hyperthyroidism and ophthalmopathy. The CDR3 has 13 amino acids. V shed 5 bases and J shed 2 bases, with 9 bases lying between them. Researchers took RNA transcripts and amplified the TCR beta CDR3 regions from them. HTBI primers were the set used in a first-round RT-PCR of the TCR CDR3. TCRdb re-called the multiplex PCR reads with MiXCR, one entry per CDR3 protein. The sample lists 600,000 to 800,000 distinct CDR3 sequences; roughly a third were seen once. The source of this sequence is a woman aged 35 to 49 with Graves' hyperthyroidism. Sequenced material: blood. J is TRBJ2-5 and V is TRBV12-3 or TRBV12-4; possible D gene TRBD1, 6 bases. CDR3 sequence (DNA): TGTGCCAGCAGTCCGGACAGACAAGAGACCCAGTACTTC. Its translation: CASSPDRQETQYF.